Listed below are T cell receptor beta chains from one sample, sequenced in a study of blood T cell repertoires in COVID-19. Clones were read by immunoSEQ multiplex PCR, and TCRdb kept only the in-frame ones, dropping some. The repertoire holds over 120,000 clones, with about four fifths as singletons. Sequences were obtained from peripheral blood. These receptors originate from a man between 65 and 85 years old who had recovered from COVID-19. The CDR3 runs from the conserved cysteine through the conserved F or W. Fields, in order: V gene, D gene, J gene, clone size, CDR3 DNA, CDR3 protein. The D gene is left open where the match is weak. Clone size is given for some rows only: seen once, a few or many times, or a class if the clone is expanded.

>TRBV28|TRBD1|TRBJ2-7|.
TGTGCCAGCAGGGACAGGGGCGAGCAGTACTTC
CASRDRGEQYF
>TRBV13|TRBD1|TRBJ2-1|.
TGTGCCAGCAGCACCGGGACAGGGGGCGAGAATGAGCAGTTCTTC
CASSTGTGGENEQFF
>TRBV2|.|TRBJ2-6|.
TGTGCCAGCACGAAGGGGCTGGCTGGGGCCAACGTCCTGACTTTC
CASTKGLAGANVLTF
>TRBV19|TRBD2|TRBJ2-2|.
TGTGCCAGTAGTATCAGGCGACTAGCGGGAGGTGCCGGGGAGCTGTTTTTT
CASSIRRLAGGAGELFF
>TRBV5-4|TRBD1|TRBJ1-6|.
TGTGCCAGCAGCTCGGACAGGGGGCGATCACCCCTCCACTTT
CASSSDRGRSPLHF
>TRBV9|TRBD1|TRBJ2-3|few
TGTGCCAGCAGCCCAGTCGGACAGGGTAGCACAGATACGCAGTATTTT
CASSPVGQGSTDTQYF
>TRBV19|.|TRBJ2-3|.
TGTGCCAGTAGTAACCAGGGCACAGATACGCAGTATTTT
CASSNQGTDTQYF
>TRBV29-1|.|TRBJ1-1|.
TGCAGCGTTGAATACGACAGAGGTGAAGCTTTCTTT
CSVEYDRGEAFF
>TRBV29-1|.|TRBJ1-2|.
TGCAGCGTTGTATCCGGGATCGGCTACACCTTC
CSVVSGIGYTF
>TRBV27|.|TRBJ2-7|.
TGTGCCAGCAGTTTGGGAGCGGCCTACGAGCAGTACTTC
CASSLGAAYEQYF
>TRBV7-3|.|TRBJ1-5|.
TGTGCCAGCAGCTTGGGGCTCAATCAGCCCCAGCATTTT
CASSLGLNQPQHF
>TRBV9|.|TRBJ2-3|.
TGTGCCAGCAGCGCTACTCCCGGGGGTACGCAGTATTTT
CASSATPGGTQYF
>TRBV5-1|.|TRBJ1-1|.
TGCGCCAGCAGCTTGGCTCCGGTCGGAGACACTGAAGCTTTCTTT
CASSLAPVGDTEAFF
>TRBV6-6|.|TRBJ2-7|.
TGTGCCAGCAGTTATGCCCAGGGTTACTACGAGCAGTACTTC
CASSYAQGYYEQYF
>TRBV11-3|.|TRBJ2-4|.
TGTGCCAGCAGCTTAGAGGTCATGACAGAAGCCAAAAACATTCAGTACTTC
CASSLEVMTEAKNIQYF
>TRBV11-1|TRBD2|TRBJ2-7|.
TGTGCCAGCAGCTTAGCGTGGGGACTAGCGGGAGACTACGAGCAGTACTTC
CASSLAWGLAGDYEQYF
>TRBV6-4|.|TRBJ2-6|.
TGTGCCAGCAGTGAGGAGGGCAGCAGCTCTGGGGCCAACGTCCTGACTTTC
CASSEEGSSSGANVLTF
>TRBV7-9|TRBD2|TRBJ2-7|.
TGTGCCAGCAGCCCACCCGGGACTAGGATCTACGAGCAGTACTTC
CASSPPGTRIYEQYF
>TRBV7-9|.|TRBJ1-1|.
TGTGCCAGCAGCTTAGTTTCCCTCACTGAAGCTTTCTTT
CASSLVSLTEAFF
>TRBV18|.|TRBJ2-7|.
TGTGCCAGCTCACCGGGAAGACAGATCAACGAGCAGTACTTC
CASSPGRQINEQYF
>TRBV5-1|.|TRBJ2-1|.
TGCGCCAGCAGCATAGATCGGGGTGAGCAGTTCTTC
CASSIDRGEQFF
>TRBV2|.|TRBJ1-2|.
TGTGCCAGCACCCCACAGGCAGGGGCCTTTGGCTACACCTTC
CASTPQAGAFGYTF
>TRBV3-1/TRBV3-2|TRBD1|TRBJ1-6|.
TGTGCCAGCAGCCTCGGACAGGGGGGATCACCCCTCCACTTT
CASSLGQGGSPLHF
>TRBV11-2|TRBD1|TRBJ1-2|.
TGTGCCAGCAGCCGCCGGGACAGGCCACAGGGGGATGTGAATACCTTC
CASSRRDRPQGDVNTF
>TRBV6-2/TRBV6-3|.|TRBJ1-1|.
TGTGCCAGCAGTTACTCAGGAGGGAGAGCTTTCTTT
CASSYSGGRAFF
>TRBV19|.|TRBJ1-1|.
TGTGCCAGTAGTCAACAGCGGGACACTGAAGCTTTCTTT
CASSQQRDTEAFF
>TRBV7-9|.|TRBJ2-4|.
TGTGCCAGCAGCCTTTGGGAGAGGGAAAACATTCAGTACTTC
CASSLWERENIQYF
>TRBV7-3|.|TRBJ2-1|.
TGTGCCAGCAGCATCGGCCCAGGCAATGAGCAGTTCTTC
CASSIGPGNEQFF
>TRBV7-3|TRBD2|TRBJ2-1|.
TGTGCCAGCAGTAGTCCGGGACTAGCGGAGATCAATGAGCAGTTCTTC
CASSSPGLAEINEQFF
>TRBV2|TRBD1|TRBJ1-2|.
TGTGCCAGCAGGACAGGGGGCAGCTATGGCTACACCTTC
CASRTGGSYGYTF
>TRBV18|TRBD2|TRBJ2-1|.
TGTGCCAGCTCTCCCCGAAAGGGAGGGGAGCAGTTCTTC
CASSPRKGGEQFF
>TRBV10-3|.|TRBJ2-7|once
TGTGCCGTGTCGGGAACCCGCGAGACCTACGAGCAGTACTTC
CAVSGTRETYEQYF
>TRBV5-6|TRBD2|TRBJ2-5|.
TGTGCCAGCAGCTTGCGCGGGAGATCTTTATCGGAGACCCAGTACTTC
CASSLRGRSLSETQYF
>TRBV5-1|.|TRBJ2-3|.
TGCGCCAGCAGCCCGGACAGCAACACAGATACGCAGTATTTT
CASSPDSNTDTQYF
>TRBV18|.|TRBJ2-7|.
TGTGCCAGCTCACGGGAGTCGGAGTACGAGCAGTACTTC
CASSRESEYEQYF
>TRBV10-1|TRBD1|TRBJ2-2|.
TGCGCCCGCAGTGGACAGGGGGTGGGCACCGGGGAGCTGTTTTTT
CARSGQGVGTGELFF
>TRBV5-1|TRBD1|TRBJ1-5|.
TGCGCCAGCAGCGACGGACAGGTTAGCAATCAGCCCCAGCATTTT
CASSDGQVSNQPQHF
>TRBV2|.|TRBJ2-2|.
TGTGCCATAGCATCCGCCAGGGGCACCGGGGAGCTGTTTTTT
CAIASARGTGELFF
>TRBV14|TRBD1|TRBJ2-7|.
TGTGCCAGCAGCCCAAGAGGGGGCCTAGCCGTCGAGCAGTACTTC
CASSPRGGLAVEQYF